Each of the 3 T cell receptor beta chains below was sequenced from the same sample in a study of blood T cell repertoires in COVID-19 (dated by TCRdb to 2018 to 2020). The library came from the immunoSEQ multiplex PCR assay. TCRdb limited this immuneACCESS table to in-frame rearrangements with V and J called. A share of clones is missing; checked studies link under half to unresolved V genes, and the rest is unexplained. The sample table lists approximately 400,000 clones, approximately 90% of them with a count of one. The ten largest clones add up to 0.9% to 1.5% of the sample. Material: PBMCs or T cells enriched from blood (not recorded which). These receptors were taken from a woman between 18 and 30 years old who had recovered from COVID-19.

V usage is TRBV1 and J usage is TRBJ1-1; the listed D gene, TRBD1, was not tested against the DNA. TRBV1 is designated a pseudogene. This CDR3 has 11 amino acids. The CDR3 spells CTRQGNTEAFF. For the CDR3, the DNA is TGCACCCGTCAGGGGAACACTGAAGCTTTCTTT.

The chain couples TRBV24-1 to TRBJ1-1, with D maybe TRBD1 (5 bases). The CDR3 covers 15 residues. Trimming removed 4 bases from V and 3 bases from J, with 14 bases in between. From germline, CDR1 is KGHDR and CDR2 SFDVKD. The CDR3 DNA reads TGTGCCACCAGTGACCCGAGGCAGGGTTACACTGAAGCTTTCTTT. Amino acid sequence: CATSDPRQGYTEAFF.

J is TRBJ1-2 and V is TRBV18; weak D call: TRBD1 (5 bases). Looked up from germline, CDR1 is KGHSH and CDR2 is LQKENI. This CDR3 has 18 residues. Deletions cut 2 bases from V and 0 bases from J, with 19 bases between. The CDR3 DNA follows: TGTGCCAGCTCACCATGGATAACAGGCCAACCTACTAACTATGGCTACACCTTC. It encodes CASSPWITGQPTNYGYTF.